The 21 T cell receptor beta chains below all came from one sample that was sequenced in a study of blood T cell repertoires in COVID-19. Sequencing was performed with immunoSEQ multiplex PCR; in TCRdb, only in-frame clones are kept and a portion is missing. The sample comprises over 250,000 clones, about 82% of which are singletons, and approximately 5.1% rests with the top ten. The sequencing sample was made of peripheral blood. All receptors come from a man aged 50 to 60 with active or convalescent COVID-19.

The rearrangement uses TRBV4-2 and TRBJ2-1, with TRBD2 matching over 9 bases. Germline CDR1 LGHNA, CDR2 YNFKEQ. This CDR3 is 20 amino acids long. V lost 1 base and J lost 3; bases outside the gene matches: 16. In nucleotides, the CDR3 is TGTGCCAGCAGCCAAGTCGTGGCTAGCGGGACCCGGCCGGGCTACAATGAGCAGTTCTTC. It codes for CASSQVVASGTRPGYNEQFF.

The chain carries TRBV6-7 and TRBJ1-2; D is undetermined. TRBV6-7 falls under the ORF class, with uncertain function. Trimming took 8 bases from V and 3 from J, leaving 7 bases between them. CDR3 size: 11 residues. The CDR3 sequence: CASGEDYGYTF. In DNA, the CDR3 is TGTGCCAGCGGGGAGGACTATGGCTACACCTTC.

This clone was picked up many times. This chain uses TRBV2 with TRBJ2-6, with D maybe TRBD2 (6 bases). Germline V lookup: CDR1 SNHLY, CDR2 FYNNEI. The CDR3 runs 16 residues. Trimming removed 6 bases from V and 4 bases from J, with 16 bases in between. The CDR3, as DNA: TGTGCCAGCAGCTTACTAGCCCCGGGAGGGGCCAACGTCCTGACTTTC. Translating gives CASSLLAPGGANVLTF.

CDR3 sequence: CASSNLDRCNSPLHF. The CDR3 coding sequence is TGTGCCAGCAGCAATCTAGATCGTTGTAATTCACCCCTCCACTTT. This chain joins TRBV21-1 and TRBJ1-6. TRBV21-1 is an annotated pseudogene. CDR3 length: 15 amino acids.

J is TRBJ2-2 and V is TRBV13; D gene uncertain. CDR1 is PRHDT and CDR2 is FYEKMQ in the germline V gene (reference sequence). The CDR3 is 12 residues long. The V gene lost 5 bases and the J gene lost 3 bases, with 4 bases spanning the gap. For the CDR3, the DNA is TGTGCCAGCAGCCGGGACACCGGGGAGCTGTTTTTT. It translates to CASSRDTGELFF.

CDR3: CASSPRAGGLAGELFF. Here the CDR3 DNA reads TGTGCCAGCAGCCCCCGAGCGGGAGGACTCGCCGGGGAGCTGTTTTTT. The rearrangement links TRBV7-3 to TRBJ2-2, with 9 bases aligning to TRBD2. J was trimmed by 6 bases and V by 5 bases; bases with no gene match: 10. The germline V gene encodes CDR1 SGHTA and CDR2 FQGTGA. CDR3 length equals 16 residues.

This clone was seen more than once but under ten times. The gene calls are TRBV5-6 and TRBJ2-3; 8 bases map to TRBD2. The CDR3 is 15 residues long. Germline V gives CDR1 SGHDT, CDR2 YYEEEE. Losses at the gene ends were 3 bases for V and 6 bases for J; bases not matched to a gene: 9. The CDR3 region is CASSSPGGSIDTQYF. DNA of the CDR3: TGTGCCAGCAGCTCCCCGGGAGGGTCGATCGATACGCAGTATTTT.

This clone has a handful of counts. The V gene is TRBV5-1, the J gene TRBJ1-2; D unresolved. Trimming left V 1 base short and J 6 bases short, with 16 bases between. Germline CDR1 and CDR2: SGHRS and YFSETQ. This CDR3 has 15 amino acids. CDR3: CASSLNGYGFDGYTF. The DNA for the CDR3 is TGCGCCAGCAGCTTGAACGGGTATGGCTTCGATGGCTACACCTTC.

This clone has at least ten counts. V gene TRBV30 combines with J gene TRBJ1-1; D ambiguous. Germline CDR1 and CDR2: GTSNPN and SVGIG (reference sequence). The CDR3 totals 11 residues. Trimming removed 0 bases from V and 6 bases from J, with 5 bases in between. CDR3 region: CAWSVYSEAFF. The DNA of the CDR3 is TGTGCCTGGAGTGTATACTCTGAAGCTTTCTTT.

The chain links TRBV2 to TRBJ1-3; possible D gene TRBD1, 5 bases. The CDR3 is made up of 14 amino acids. Per the germline V gene, CDR1 is SNHLY and CDR2 is FYNNEI. The germline V and J ends were trimmed by 4 bases and 8 bases, with 15 bases remaining between them. CDR3 residues: CASSGTGGVYTIYF. The CDR3 nucleotides are TGTGCCAGCAGTGGGACCGGAGGGGTTTACACCATATATTTT.

The CDR3 region has the DNA TGTGCCAGCAGCTTAGTTGGAGCGGGAGGAATCGAGCAGTACTTC. Encoded protein: CASSLVGAGGIEQYF. V and J are TRBV5-6 and TRBJ2-7; 9 positions agree with TRBD2. With 2 bases clipped from V and 6 bases from J, the junction kept 9 bases outside the gene matches. The length of the CDR3 is 15 residues. Germline V CDR1 and CDR2: SGHDT, YYEEEE. The entire variable domain, with the rest obtained from reference TRBV5-6 and TRBJ2-7, is as follows: DAGVTQSPTHLIKTRGQQVTLRCSPKSGHDTVSWYQQALGQGPQFIFQYYEEEERQRGNFPDRFSGHQFPNYSSELNVNALLLGDSALYLCASSLVGAGGIEQYFGPGTRLTVT.

The chain joins TRBV7-2 to TRBJ2-6, with 9 nucleotides matching TRBD1. CDR3 length equals 17 residues. J lost 4 bases, V lost 1 base, and 5 bases had no gene match. Germline CDR1 is SGHTA and CDR2 is FQGNSA. The CDR3, as DNA: TGTGCCAGCAGCTTAGGGGGGACAGGGTCCGGGGCCAACGTCCTGACTTTC. This gives the protein CASSLGGTGSGANVLTF.

This clone was observed a handful of times. The chain couples TRBV5-5 to TRBJ1-3, with 8 bases lining up with TRBD1. Trimming removed 1 base from V and 0 bases from J; junction bases left unmatched: 0. CDR1 is SGHKS, CDR2 YYEKEE, per germline (reference sequence). The CDR3 loop spans 15 amino acids. CDR3 coding DNA: TGTGCCAGCAGCTTGACAGGGGGCTCTGGAAACACCATATATTTT. As protein: CASSLTGGSGNTIYF.

The J gene is TRBJ1-2, the V gene TRBV24-1; the D is unclear. The V gene's germline CDR1 is KGHDR and CDR2 SFDVKD. CDR3 size: 18 residues. V gave up 1 base and J gave up 12 bases, with 29 bases separating them. CDR3 DNA sequence: TGTGCCACCAGTGATTTAGTCGGCAAAGAACTATTAAACTATGAAGACACCTTC. Translated, it gives CATSDLVGKELLNYEDTF.

This clone has a handful of counts. The gene calls are TRBV3-1 (or the pseudogene TRBV3-2) and TRBJ1-4; D unresolved. Deletions cut 4 bases from V and 3 bases from J, with 9 bases between. The CDR3 extends over 14 amino acids. CDR1 and CDR2 (germline): LGHDT, YNNKEL (reference sequence). This CDR3 reads CASSRGLANEKLFF. The CDR3 nucleotides read TGTGCCAGCAGCCGCGGGTTGGCTAATGAAAAACTGTTTTTT.

This clone was recorded a few times. The genes are TRBV5-4 and TRBJ2-7, with a weak D call TRBD1 (6 bases). V lost 2 bases, J lost 5 bases, and 8 bases lay in between. Per germline, CDR1 SGHNT and CDR2 YYREEE (reference sequence). The CDR3 extends over 12 amino acids. The CDR3 DNA is TGTGCCAGCAGCTTACAGGGTAACGAGCAGTACTTC. The encoded protein is CASSLQGNEQYF. Together with reference TRBV5-4 and TRBJ2-7, the CDR3 gives the full variable domain: ETGVTQSPTHLIKTRGQQVTLRCSSQSGHNTVSWYQQALGQGPQFIFQYYREEENGRGNFPPRFSGLQFPNYSSELNVNALELDDSALYLCASSLQGNEQYFGPGTRLTVT.

The chain joins TRBV11-2 to TRBJ1-1; D not resolved. The V end was cut by 0 bases, the J end by 4 bases, with 12 bases between. The CDR3 length is 15 residues. Germline V gene lookup returns CDR1 SGHAT and CDR2 FQNNGV. CDR3 amino acids: CASSLDARVPTEAFF. In DNA, the CDR3 is TGTGCCAGCAGCTTAGATGCGAGGGTCCCCACTGAAGCTTTCTTT.

The chain combines TRBV19 with TRBJ1-5; 7 nucleotides agree with TRBD1. The CDR3 runs to 13 residues. Germline lookup yields CDR1 LNHDA and CDR2 SQIVND (reference sequence). V was pared by 9 bases and J by 5 bases, with 7 bases of the junction left unmatched. The CDR3 DNA sequence: TGTGCCAGCCAGGGACAGATATATCAGCCCCAGCATTTT. It is translated as CASQGQIYQPQHF.

The chain joins TRBV19 to TRBJ2-7; 13 nucleotides match TRBD2. Germline assignment: CDR1 LNHDA and CDR2 SQIVND (reference sequence). The CDR3 totals 13 residues. The ends lost 8 bases at V and 7 bases at J; junction bases unmatched: 5. In DNA form, the CDR3 reads TGTGCCAGTGCGGGACTAGCGGGAAAGGAGCAGTACTTC. It is translated as CASAGLAGKEQYF.

The chain joins TRBV15 to TRBJ1-5; D gene unclear. This CDR3 is built from 16 residues. V shed 4 bases and J shed 0 bases, with 13 bases lying between them. Germline lookup yields CDR1 LNHNV and CDR2 YYDKDF (reference sequence). Here the CDR3 reads CATSKSESISNQPQHF. In DNA, the CDR3 is TGTGCCACCAGCAAGTCGGAGAGTATTAGCAATCAGCCCCAGCATTTT.

The rearrangement joins TRBV9 to TRBJ2-3; 7 bases line up with TRBD2. Germline V gene sequence: CDR1 SGDLS, CDR2 YYNGEE. CDR3 length: 15 residues. The trim removed 0 bases at V and 7 bases at J, leaving 8 bases unmatched. CDR3 nucleotides: TGTGCCAGCAGCGTAGGCGGGACTAATCTGAATACGCAGTATTTT. Translation: CASSVGGTNLNTQYF.